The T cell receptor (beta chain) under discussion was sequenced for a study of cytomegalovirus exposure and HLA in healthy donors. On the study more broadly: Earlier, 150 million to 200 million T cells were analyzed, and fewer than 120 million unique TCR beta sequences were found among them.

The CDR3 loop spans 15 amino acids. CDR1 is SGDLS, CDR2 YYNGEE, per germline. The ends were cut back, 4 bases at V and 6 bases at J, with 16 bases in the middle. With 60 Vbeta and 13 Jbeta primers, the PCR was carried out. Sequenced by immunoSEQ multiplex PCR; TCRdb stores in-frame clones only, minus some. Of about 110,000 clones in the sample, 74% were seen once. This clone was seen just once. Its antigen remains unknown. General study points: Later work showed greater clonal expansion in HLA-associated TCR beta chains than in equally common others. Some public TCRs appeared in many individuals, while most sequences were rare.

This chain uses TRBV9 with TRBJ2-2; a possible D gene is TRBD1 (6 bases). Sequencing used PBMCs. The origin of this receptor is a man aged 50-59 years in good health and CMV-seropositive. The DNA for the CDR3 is TGTGCCAGCAGCTACCGGATCACAGGGTCCGGGGAGCTGTTTTTT. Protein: CASSYRITGSGELFF. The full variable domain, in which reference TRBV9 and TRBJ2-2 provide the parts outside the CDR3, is DSGVTQTPKHLITATGQRVTLRCSPRSGDLSVYWYQQSLDQGLQFLIQYYNGEERAKGNILERFSAQQFPDLHSELNLSSLELGDSALYFCASSYRITGSGELFFGEGSRLTVL.